The 17 T cell receptor beta chains presented below share a single source sample, sequenced in a study of blood T cells in healthy people across ages. Primed by a sample-barcoded 5' primer and a J-beta primer mix, a second PCR proceeded for roughly 7 to 11 cycles. TCRdb re-called the 5' RACE reads with MiXCR, one entry per CDR3 protein. Seen here are 590,000 or so distinct CDR3 sequences, 25% to 35% observed once, and the top ten hold approximately 15%. Sequencing used blood. These receptors came from a woman aged 80 or over in good health.

As for this clonotype: A much larger clone differs from this one at a single base, so this may be a read error. The chain has TRBV4-3 and TRBJ2-5; 8 bases are a match to TRBD1. V was pared by 1 base and J by 4 bases, with 5 bases of the junction left unmatched. The germline CDR1 and CDR2 sequences are LGHNA and YSLEER. The CDR3 contains 15 residues. The CDR3: CASSQGRGRAETQYF. CDR3 in DNA: TGCGCCAGCAGCCAAGGCAGGGGGCGGGCAGAGACCCAGTACTTC.

As to this clonotype: A much larger clonotype is one base distant, so this may be a read error. The CDR3 protein is CTISGHDEQYF. The CDR3, as DNA: TGTACCATCTCAGGGCACGACGAGCAGTACTTC. The chain recombines TRBV10-3 with TRBJ2-7; tentative D call: TRBD1 (5 bases). The CDR3 contains 11 residues. Germline lookup yields CDR1 ENHRY and CDR2 SYGVKD.

This clonotype appeared a few times. The chain joins TRBV1 to TRBJ2-7; the table assigns TRBD1, which was not confirmed against the DNA. TRBV1 is a documented pseudogene. The CDR3 contains 18 residues. CDR3 sequence: CTSSQDPRLGQGLYEQYF. The CDR3 DNA is TGCACCAGCAGCCAGGACCCCCGGCTGGGACAGGGACTCTACGAGCAGTACTTC.

With regard to this clonotype: This may be a read error: a much more frequent sequence differs by one nucleotide. The chain employs TRBV7-2 and TRBJ2-5; TRBD2 aligns across 10 bases. In germline, CDR1 is SGHTA, CDR2 FQGNSA. V shed 3 bases and J 11 bases; nucleotides not matched to a gene: 12. The CDR3 is 15 residues long. CDR3 loop: CASSFFASGGNEQYF. In DNA, the CDR3 is TGTGCCAGCAGCTTTTTTGCTAGCGGGGGCAATGAGCAGTACTTC.

At least ten counts were recorded for this clonotype. The J gene is TRBJ2-7, the V gene TRBV20-1; 10 positions match TRBD1. CDR3 size: 15 residues. The V gene end was trimmed by 3 bases and the J gene end by 4 bases; junction bases not matched to a gene: 9. CDR1 DFQATT and CDR2 SNEGSKA come from the germline V gene (reference sequence). CDR3 nucleotides: TGCAGTGCTAGGGTCCCCGACAGGGGGCTGTACGAGCAGTACTTC. Protein product: CSARVPDRGLYEQYF.

This clonotype was detected a few times. A much bigger clone sits one base away, suggesting this may be a read error. The chain recombines TRBV6-2 or TRBV6-3 with TRBJ2-5; unclear D gene. This CDR3 comprises 13 residues. Germline V gene sequence: CDR1 MNHEY, CDR2 SVGEGT. The CDR3 coding sequence is TGTGCCAGCAGCTCTCCGAACCAAGAGACCCGGTACTTC. Protein: CASSSPNQETRYF.

CDR3 protein: CASRAYGVRSNQPQHF. The CDR3 DNA sequence: TGTGCCAGCAGGGCGTACGGCGTCAGGAGCAATCAGCCCCAGCATTTT. The chain carries TRBV6-2 or TRBV6-3 and TRBJ1-5; D unresolved. This CDR3 has 16 amino acids. The germline CDR1 and CDR2 sequences are MNHEY and SVGEGT. Trimming left V 6 bases short and J 1 base short, with 16 bases between.

The rearrangement links TRBV20-1 to TRBJ2-4, with D tentatively TRBD2 (6 bases). The assigned J gene may be wrong: the sequence end matches TRBJ2-5 better. Germline V lookup: CDR1 DFQATT, CDR2 SNEGSKA (reference sequence). The CDR3 runs 16 residues. CDR3: CSARGGGSSSGETQYF. The CDR3 bases are TGCAGTGCTAGAGGCGGAGGGTCCTCCTCAGGGGAGACCCAGTACTTC.

In its sample, this clonotype was seen a few times. This could be a read error, since a much larger clone is one nucleotide away. The chain recombines TRBV28 with TRBJ2-6; D tentatively reads TRBD1 or TRBD2 (5 bases each). Germline values: CDR1 MDHEN, CDR2 SYDVKM. The length of the CDR3 is 15 residues. CDR3 DNA sequence: TGTGCCAGCAGTTCCCTCCGGGGTGGGGCCGACGTCCTGACTTTC. This sequence encodes CASSSLRGGADVLTF. Together with reference TRBV28 and TRBJ2-6, the CDR3 gives the full variable domain: DVKVTQSSRYLVKRTGEKVFLECVQDMDHENMFWYRQDPGLGLRLIYFSYDVKMKEKGDIPEGYSVSREKKERFSLILESASTNQTSMYLCASSSLRGGADVLTFGAGSRLTVL.

This clonotype was seen at least ten times. The chain recombines TRBV10-3 with TRBJ2-1; 7 positions agree with TRBD2. Germline V CDR1 and CDR2: ENHRY, SYGVKD. The CDR3 extends over 12 amino acids. The V segment lost 6 bases and the J segment 8 bases; nucleotides outside the gene matches: 4. The CDR3 region is CAISPRGDEQFF. For the CDR3, the DNA is TGTGCCATCAGCCCTCGGGGGGATGAGCAGTTCTTC.

The gene calls are TRBV13 and TRBJ2-6; the D gene is possibly TRBD1 (6 bases). The V and J ends lost 4 bases and 3 bases respectively, with 10 bases between them. Germline loops: CDR1 PRHDT, CDR2 FYEKMQ (reference sequence). The CDR3 contains 15 residues. CDR3 nucleotides: TGTGCCAGCAGCTCCGCGGACAGTGGGGCCAACGTCCTGACTTTC. It is translated as CASSSADSGANVLTF. Supplemented by reference TRBV13 and TRBJ2-6, the full variable domain reads AAGVIQSPRHLIKEKRETATLKCYPIPRHDTVYWYQQGPGQDPQFLISFYEKMQSDKGSIPDRFSAQQFSDYHSELNMSSLELGDSALYFCASSSADSGANVLTFGAGSRLTVL.

Concerning this clonotype itself: This may arise from a read error, as a much more abundant clone is one base away. This chain joins TRBV20-1 and TRBJ1-1; 7 nucleotides line up with TRBD1. The V segment lost 5 bases and the J segment 4 bases; nucleotides outside the gene matches: 10. Germline CDR1 reads DFQATT; CDR2 reads SNEGSKA (reference sequence). There are 14 residues in the CDR3. The CDR3 here is CSARRGCGPTEAFF. The CDR3 DNA sequence: TGCAGTGCTCGCAGGGGGTGCGGCCCCACTGAAGCTTTCTTT.

A note on this clonotype: One end of the junction fails to match germline, which may point to a read error. The chain joins TRBV9 to TRBJ2-2, with 8 bases aligning to TRBD2. This CDR3 is 16 amino acids long. Germline-derived CDR1 and CDR2 are SGDLS and YYNGEE. The DNA of the CDR3 is TGTGCCAGCAGCCCCGGCCTAGCGGGCCCCACCGAGGAGCTGTTTTTT. As protein: CASSPGLAGPTEELFF.

This clonotype was seen only a few times. This sequence joins TRBV6-1 and TRBJ1-1; D is possibly TRBD1 (6 bases). The CDR3 is 14 amino acids. The germline V gene encodes CDR1 MNHNS and CDR2 SASEGT. V was pared by 1 base and J by 5 bases, with 11 bases between. This chain's CDR3 is CASSEVNRVTEAFF. The CDR3 DNA reads TGTGCCAGCAGTGAAGTTAACAGGGTGACTGAAGCTTTCTTT.

This clonotype was seen a few times. The chain carries TRBV7-3 and TRBJ2-1, with 11 bases that match TRBD1. The CDR3 totals 17 residues. Germline CDR1 and CDR2: SGHTA and FQGTGA. V lost 1 base and J lost 0; bases outside the gene matches: 2. In DNA, the CDR3 is TGTGCCAGCAGCTTAATCGGGACAGGGGGCTCCTACAATGAGCAGTTCTTC. Its protein product is CASSLIGTGGSYNEQFF.

About this clonotype itself: Given a much more abundant clone one base away, this may be a read error. The chain uses TRBV6-2 or TRBV6-3 and TRBJ1-5; D not certain. This CDR3 is 14 amino acids long. CDR1 is MNHEY, CDR2 SVGEGT, per germline. DNA of the CDR3: TGTACCAGCACCCTCGATGGAAGCAATCAGCCCCAGCATTTT. Protein product: CTSTLDGSNQPQHF.

This clonotype was seen a few times. The chain couples TRBV6-6 to TRBJ1-2; D not resolved. The CDR3 is 17 residues long. V shed 7 bases and J shed 4 bases, with 25 bases lying between them. Germline values: CDR1 MNHNY, CDR2 SVGAGI (reference sequence). CDR3 loop: CASTHKADVPNLYGYTF. DNA of the CDR3: TGTGCCAGCACCCACAAAGCGGACGTCCCGAACCTCTATGGCTACACCTTC.